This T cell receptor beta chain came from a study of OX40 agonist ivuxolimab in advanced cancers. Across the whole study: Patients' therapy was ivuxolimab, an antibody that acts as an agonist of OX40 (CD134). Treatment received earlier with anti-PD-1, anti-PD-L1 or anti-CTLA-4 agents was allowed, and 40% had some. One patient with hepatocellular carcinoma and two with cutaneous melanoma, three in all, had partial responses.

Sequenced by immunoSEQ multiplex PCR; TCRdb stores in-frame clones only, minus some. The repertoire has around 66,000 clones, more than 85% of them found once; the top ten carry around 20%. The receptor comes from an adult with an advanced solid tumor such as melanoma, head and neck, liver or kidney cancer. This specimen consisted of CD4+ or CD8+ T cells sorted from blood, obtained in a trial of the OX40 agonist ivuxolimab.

In DNA form, the CDR3 reads TGTGCCTGGAGTTTGGACAGTTTTAGCAATCAGCCCCAGCATTTT. Translating it yields CAWSLDSFSNQPQHF. The V call is TRBV30, the J call TRBJ1-5, with D possibly TRBD1 on 6 matching bases. Germline CDR1 is GTSNPN and CDR2 is SVGIG (reference sequence). V lost 2 bases and J lost 0, with 11 bases in between. This CDR3 is 15 amino acids long. Full variable domain (outside the CDR3, taken from reference TRBV30 and TRBJ1-5): SQTIHQWPATLVQPVGSPLSLECTVEGTSNPNLYWYRQAAGRGLQLLFYSVGIGQISSEVPQNLSASRPQDRQFILSSKKLLLSDSGFYLCAWSLDSFSNQPQHFGDGTRLSIL.